This TCR beta chain was identified in a study of human T cells and chemical hapten exposure. Study-level points and caveats: Sensitization with DPC brought no change to TCRs above 1 in 1000 in frequency. Expanded TCRs created a significantly greater count of big CDR3 similarity clusters than controls did.

Using its own MiXCR run on the RACE reads, TCRdb lists one record per CDR3 protein. Here the sample spans around 380,000 distinct CDR3 sequences, 4.5% to 5.5% being singletons. With respect to this clonotype: Its specificity is unknown.

The V gene's germline CDR1 is SGHVS and CDR2 FQNEAQ. This CDR3 contains 17 residues. Trimming stripped 4 bases from V and 4 bases from J, with 22 bases between. Noted time point: pre-sensitization, week 0. Treatment specified: therapeutic diphenylcyclopropenone sensitization with weekly scalp DPC. Someone pulled total RNA out of unfractionated whole blood. The chain links TRBV7-8 to TRBJ2-5; D possibly corresponds to TRBD1 (6 bases). Source: whole blood, taken in connection with sensitization to the hapten diphenylcyclopropenone (DPC). This clonotype was obtained from a woman younger than 35 with alopecia areata. Some clones in this sample may be carry-over from other donors' samples. The CDR3: CASSSRPDPGHSETQYF. The CDR3 bases are TGTGCCAGCAGCTCTAGACCGGACCCGGGACACTCAGAGACCCAGTACTTC.